Following are 5 T cell receptor beta chains from one sample sequenced in a study of control samples from healthy donors and cancer patients. TCRdb keeps only in-frame clones here, not all; method: immunoSEQ multiplex PCR. The repertoire includes about 120,000 clones, 75% to 90% of them detected once, and 1.1% sits in the top ten. Material for sequencing was PBMCs. The receptors stem from a woman aged 45-59 years with colorectal cancer.

This chain joins TRBV15 and TRBJ2-3; no firm D call. Germline V gene lookup returns CDR1 LNHNV and CDR2 YYDKDF (reference sequence). The CDR3 is 14 residues long. Trimming took 8 bases from V and 5 from J, leaving 17 bases between them. CDR3 sequence reads: CATRPSDVVDTQYF. The CDR3 region has the DNA TGTGCCACCCGACCTTCCGACGTAGTAGATACGCAGTATTTT.

The chain employs TRBV12-3 or TRBV12-4 and TRBJ1-6; D not resolved. The length of the CDR3 is 13 residues. Trimming took off 1 base at V and 7 bases at J, with 5 bases between the two ends. For the CDR3, the DNA is TGTGCCAGCAGTTTAGTCTCGAATTCACCCCTCCACTTT. The encoded protein is CASSLVSNSPLHF.

The rearrangement links TRBV5-1 to TRBJ2-2; 7 bases line up with TRBD1. The germline gives CDR1 SGHRS, CDR2 YFSETQ. Unmatched junction bases numbered 16, after V lost 6 bases and J lost 8 bases. The CDR3 consists of 16 residues. The CDR3 is CASKPYSRGGEGELFF. DNA for the CDR3: TGCGCCAGCAAGCCCTATAGTAGAGGGGGCGAAGGGGAGCTGTTTTTT.

The chain couples TRBV10-3 to TRBJ1-5; D ambiguous. Germline CDR1 ENHRY, CDR2 SYGVKD. This CDR3 comprises 14 residues. The ends were cut back, 10 bases at V and 1 base at J, with 14 bases in the middle. In DNA form, the CDR3 reads TGTGCCAGCTGGCTTGGGGAAAGCAATCAGCCCCAGCATTTT. The encoded protein is CASWLGESNQPQHF.

J is TRBJ2-3 and V is TRBV28; possible D gene TRBD1, 7 bases. This CDR3 has 16 residues. Germline values: CDR1 MDHEN, CDR2 SYDVKM. V lost 3 bases, J lost 4 bases, and 17 bases lay in between. Here the CDR3 reads CASSFFSAGGSDTQYF. The CDR3 region has the DNA TGTGCCAGCAGTTTTTTTTCAGCAGGGGGGTCAGATACGCAGTATTTT.